Detailed here is one T cell receptor (beta chain). The CDR3 totals 14 residues. V was pared by 6 bases and J by 8 bases, with 19 bases between. Germline V lookup: CDR1 MNHEY, CDR2 SVGAGI. Reverse transcription of roughly 0.45 to 1 ug RNA was carried out with random hexamers. The method of amplification for TCR beta CDR3 was immunoSEQ multiplex PCR, covering 54 Vbeta and 13 Jbeta. MiXCR, run by TCRdb on the immunoSEQ multiplex PCR reads, gives a single entry per CDR3 protein. The sample shows roughly 120,000 distinct CDR3 sequences, 94% of them seen only once. The sample is drawn from a study of CD8 T cells in Susac syndrome. Controls were healthy donors (matched for age and sex). Both CD4+ and CD8+ T cells were negatively isolated, and TEMRA cells underwent FACS enrichment.

The rearrangement links TRBV6-5 to TRBJ1-2; D remains ambiguous. What was sequenced was CD4+ T cells from PBMCs. The sequence was obtained from a human donor in good health. The CDR3 here is CASRPRWRGFGYTF. As DNA, the CDR3 is TGTGCCAGCAGACCCCGGTGGCGAGGGTTCGGCTACACCTTC.